Below, one TCR beta chain is given with its context. Its antigen is unknown. PCR amplification relied on 60 Vbeta primers (plus 13 Jbeta primers). TCRdb's table, derived via immunoSEQ multiplex PCR, lists solely in-frame clones and lacks some. The table lists 85,000 to 130,000 clones, roughly 75% of them singletons. The data stem from a study of cytomegalovirus exposure and HLA in healthy donors. Study findings and constraints: Reports state that TCR beta sequences accurately predicted most subjects' HLA-A and HLA-B alleles.

The length of the CDR3 is 15 residues. CDR1 is SGHTA, CDR2 FQGNSA, per germline. V lost 1 base, J lost 4 bases, and 2 bases stayed unmatched. The chain links TRBV7-2 to TRBJ2-1; 9 bases are a match to TRBD2. The sequence derives from a woman between 35 and 50 years old in good health and CMV-seronegative. The material sequenced was PBMCs. The CDR3 region has the DNA TGTGCCAGCAGCTTAGTAAGCGGGAGGTACAATGAGCAGTTCTTC. This encodes CASSLVSGRYNEQFF.